This T cell receptor (beta chain) was sequenced in a study of blood T cells in healthy people across ages. A second 7 to 11 cycle PCR used barcoded and J-beta primers. TCRdb reprocessed the 5' RACE reads with MiXCR, giving one entry per CDR3 protein. The top ten clones hold approximately 3.6% of a sample with about 570,000 distinct CDR3 sequences, approximately 26% of them seen once. Study-level findings and limits: For the donors, CMV status was unknown and possibly confounded expanded clonotype changes.

The CDR3 contains 14 residues. Germline V gene data show CDR1 as MNHEY and CDR2 as SVGAGI. Of note for this clonotype: As yet, its antigen is unknown. A read error may account for a junction end that differs from germline.

These sequences were also reported in another study, on T cells of mothers and their children. That work contributes: Inherited differences only slightly affect thymic shaping of TCR recombination output. With unrelated pairs as the comparison, related mother-child pairs had a slightly higher overlap that was not significant.

The TCR sequence derives from a boy between 2 and 15 years old in good health. The sequenced sample consisted of blood. The chain joins TRBV6-5 to TRBJ2-1; tentative D call: TRBD2 (5 bases). The better agreement between TRBJ2-5 and the DNA end casts doubt on the J call. CDR3 sequence (DNA): TGTGACAGCAGTTATCTTAGCGCGCAAGAGACCCAGTACTTC. Translation: CDSSYLSAQETQYF.